This T cell receptor beta chain was sequenced during a study of T cell responses to AZD1222 COVID-19 vaccine. Study-level findings and limits: Among the donors, most were white British and more were female, and clonal diversity was possibly underestimated. Nearly half of unique spike-specific TCRs reportedly avoided B.1.351 and B.1.1.7 mutated regions.

Points on this clone: Its matching antigen is unknown.

Assay used: immunoSEQ multiplex PCR; TCRdb lists only in-frame clones, some missing. The table lists about 200,000 clones, 93% of them singletons, with about 1% in the top ten. The V end was cut by 1 base, the J end by 6 bases, with 16 bases between. This CDR3 is 15 amino acids long. Per germline, CDR1 SGHDT and CDR2 YYEEEE. The specimen comprised peripheral blood, sampled on day 0 of MenACWY control vaccination. This sequence joins TRBV5-6 and TRBJ1-2; unclear D gene. This receptor was obtained from an adult in good health. CDR3 sequence: CASSLSPEFTDGYTF. CDR3 sequence (DNA): TGTGCCAGCAGCTTGTCTCCGGAGTTTACGGATGGCTACACCTTC. Filled out from reference TRBV5-6 and TRBJ1-2, the complete variable domain reads DAGVTQSPTHLIKTRGQQVTLRCSPKSGHDTVSWYQQALGQGPQFIFQYYEEEERQRGNFPDRFSGHQFPNYSSELNVNALLLGDSALYLCASSLSPEFTDGYTFGSGTRLTVV.